Below are 26 T cell receptor beta chains sequenced from a single sample in a study of T cells in Graves' hyperthyroidism and ophthalmopathy. Researchers took RNA transcripts and amplified the TCR beta CDR3 regions from them. Initially, a first-round RT-PCR of the TCR CDR3 employed the HTBI primer set. From the multiplex PCR reads, TCRdb called clonotypes with MiXCR, one entry per CDR3 protein. This table holds 240,000 or so distinct CDR3 sequences, about a sixth found once. Material: blood. The receptors derive from a woman under 30 with Graves' ophthalmopathy.

This clonotype was observed at least ten times. The V and J genes are TRBV5-5 and TRBJ2-5; D could derive from TRBD1 or TRBD2 (5 bases each). V dropped 5 bases and J dropped 5 bases, with 10 bases sitting between them. The CDR3 totals 12 residues. CDR1 and CDR2 from the germline V gene are SGHKS and YYEKEE (reference sequence). CDR3 DNA sequence: TGTGCCAGCAGGGGGGTAGGGGAGACCCAGTACTTC. Protein sequence: CASRGVGETQYF.

This clonotype has a handful of counts. This clone may be a read error of a much larger clone one base away. The V gene is TRBV29-1, the J gene TRBJ2-7; no definite D call. In germline, CDR1 is SQVTM, CDR2 ANQGSEA. The CDR3 loop spans 12 amino acids. The CDR3 sequence: CSVGIDSYGQYF. The CDR3 coding sequence is TGCAGCGTTGGAATAGACTCCTACGGGCAGTACTTC.

This clonotype appeared many times. The V gene is TRBV3-1, the J gene TRBJ1-2; 7 nucleotides agree with TRBD1. V was pared by 4 bases and J by 10 bases, with 15 bases of the junction left unmatched. This CDR3 has 15 amino acids. The germline V gene encodes CDR1 LGHDT and CDR2 YNNKEL (reference sequence). The CDR3 reads CASSRKLRGWEDYTF. The CDR3 nucleotides read TGTGCCAGCAGCCGGAAGCTCAGGGGGTGGGAAGACTACACCTTC.

This clonotype was recorded many times. The chain combines TRBV28 with TRBJ2-1, with 12 bases that match TRBD2. J gave up 6 bases and V 6 bases, and 12 bases lay outside the gene matches. The germline V gene has CDR1 MDHEN and CDR2 SYDVKM. There are 17 residues in the CDR3. The CDR3, as DNA: TGTGCCAGCAGCCCATGGGTAGCTAGCGGGGGGGCCAATGAGCAGTTCTTC. Translated, it gives CASSPWVASGGANEQFF.

This clonotype occurred many times. The chain employs TRBV6-1 and TRBJ2-7; no clear D. This CDR3 comprises 15 residues. Trimming cost V 4 bases and J 0 bases, with 13 bases left between them. Germline-derived CDR1 and CDR2 are MNHNS and SASEGT. The CDR3 here is CASSVGPVSSYEQYF. As DNA, the CDR3 is TGTGCCAGCAGTGTCGGTCCAGTGAGCTCCTACGAGCAGTACTTC.

The sample holds many counts of this clonotype. This chain links TRBV20-1 with TRBJ1-1; the D is unclear. Germline CDR1 is DFQATT and CDR2 is SNEGSKA (reference sequence). V lost 5 bases to trimming and J lost 4 bases, with 14 bases between them. This CDR3 region has 13 residues. This CDR3 reads CSAVDRRATEAFF. The CDR3 bases are TGCAGTGCTGTTGACCGCCGGGCCACTGAAGCTTTCTTT.

This clonotype was seen at least ten times. The chain couples TRBV10-3 to TRBJ2-5, with 14 bases identical to TRBD2. This CDR3 comprises 17 residues. Looked up from germline, CDR1 is ENHRY and CDR2 is SYGVKD. V was pared by 3 bases and J by 2 bases, with 5 bases of the junction left unmatched. The CDR3 sequence: CAISDPGLAGGQETQYF. DNA for the CDR3: TGTGCCATCAGTGATCCCGGACTAGCGGGAGGACAAGAGACCCAGTACTTC.

At least ten counts were recorded for this clonotype. The gene calls are TRBV6-2 or TRBV6-3 and TRBJ2-7, with a possible D match to TRBD2 (6 bases). The CDR3 loop spans 17 amino acids. V lost 6 bases to trimming and J lost 1 base, with 22 bases between them. The germline V gene encodes CDR1 MNHEY and CDR2 SVGEGT. CDR3 protein: CASSIPFLTGESYEQYF. CDR3 DNA: TGTGCCAGCAGCATCCCTTTCCTGACGGGGGAGTCCTACGAGCAGTACTTC.

This clonotype has at least ten counts. This rearrangement joins TRBV5-1 to TRBJ1-5; the D is unclear. CDR1 and CDR2 (germline): SGHRS, YFSETQ. The length of the CDR3 is 15 residues. V dropped 0 bases and J dropped 2 bases, with 9 bases sitting between them. CDR3 bases: TGCGCCAGCAGCTTGGACGGAGCGGGCAATCAGCCCCAGCATTTT. Translating it yields CASSLDGAGNQPQHF. The whole variable domain, filled in from reference TRBV5-1 and TRBJ1-5, reads KAGVTQTPRYLIKTRGQQVTLSCSPISGHRSVSWYQQTPGQGLQFLFEYFSETQRNKGNFPGRFSGRQFSNSRSEMNVSTLELGDSALYLCASSLDGAGNQPQHFGDGTRLSIL.

J is TRBJ1-5 and V is TRBV19; the match to TRBD1 covers 12 bases. The germline V gene encodes CDR1 LNHDA and CDR2 SQIVND (reference sequence). V trimming: 5 bases; J trimming: 0 bases; junction bases outside the gene matches: 11. The CDR3 length is 19 residues. CDR3 coding DNA: TGTGCCAGTAGTGCCGGGCCGGGACAGGGGGCGTATAGCAATCAGCCCCAGCATTTT. It encodes CASSAGPGQGAYSNQPQHF. Variable domain in full (rest from reference TRBV19 and TRBJ1-5): DGGITQSPKYLFRKEGQNVTLSCEQNLNHDAMYWYRQDPGQGLRLIYYSQIVNDFQKGDIAEGYSVSREKKESFPLTVTSAQKNPTAFYLCASSAGPGQGAYSNQPQHFGDGTRLSIL.

This clonotype was recorded many times. The chain recombines TRBV18 with TRBJ2-4; 8 positions agree with TRBD1. With V trimmed by 2 bases and J by 0 bases, 9 bases remained unmatched. The length of the CDR3 is 18 residues. Germline V lookup: CDR1 KGHSH, CDR2 LQKENI. The CDR3 nucleotides are TGTGCCAGCTCACCAATAAGTGGTGGACAGGGAGCCAAAAACATTCAGTACTTC. It translates to CASSPISGGQGAKNIQYF.

This clonotype appeared many times. V usage is TRBV6-2 or TRBV6-3 and J usage is TRBJ2-7, with TRBD2 matching 10 bases. The CDR3 sequence is 14 residues long. V gave up 7 bases and J gave up 3 bases; unmatched junction bases: 6. Germline V gives CDR1 MNHEY, CDR2 SVGEGT. This CDR3 reads CASTKASGSYEQYF. The CDR3 DNA sequence: TGTGCCAGCACGAAGGCTAGCGGGAGCTACGAGCAGTACTTC.

The sample holds many counts of this clonotype. This chain links TRBV7-9 with TRBJ1-3; D call uncertain. The V gene lost 1 base and the J gene lost 0 bases, with 7 bases spanning the gap. This CDR3 is built from 15 residues. Germline assignment: CDR1 SEHNR and CDR2 FQNEAQ (reference sequence). CDR3 in DNA: TGTGCCAGCAGCTTAGGGCTGGACTCTGGAAACACCATATATTTT. Protein: CASSLGLDSGNTIYF. The entire variable domain, with the rest obtained from reference TRBV7-9 and TRBJ1-3, is as follows: DTGVSQNPRHKITKRGQNVTFRCDPISEHNRLYWYRQTLGQGPEFLTYFQNEAQLEKSRLLSDRFSAERPKGSFSTLEIQRTEQGDSAMYLCASSLGLDSGNTIYFGEGSWLTVV.

The CDR3 sequence is CSASKGAGGNQPQHF. CDR3 coding DNA: TGCAGTGCTAGTAAGGGGGCGGGAGGCAATCAGCCCCAGCATTTT. V is TRBV20-1 and J is TRBJ1-5; 7 bases are shared with TRBD1. The CDR3 runs to 15 residues. The V and J ends lost 3 bases and 2 bases, in that order; junction bases with no gene match: 7. Germline values: CDR1 DFQATT, CDR2 SNEGSKA (reference sequence).

This sequence joins TRBV6-1 and TRBJ2-5; D is unresolved. The CDR3 totals 14 residues. Germline V CDR1 and CDR2: MNHNS, SASEGT. V was cut by 3 bases and J by 5 bases, with 13 bases left in between. CDR3 nucleotide sequence: TGTGCCAGCAGTGAGGGGTATAAGAGGGAGACCCAGTACTTC. Residues: CASSEGYKRETQYF.

This clonotype showed up many times. This sequence joins TRBV10-3 and TRBJ2-5; D call uncertain. This CDR3 has 13 residues. Germline values: CDR1 ENHRY, CDR2 SYGVKD. Deletions cut 0 bases from V and 1 base from J, with 3 bases between. The CDR3 DNA sequence: TGTGCCATCAGTGAGTCAGCCCAAGAGACCCAGTACTTC. Amino acid sequence: CAISESAQETQYF.

This clonotype was seen many times. The CDR3 coding sequence is TGTGCCAGCAGTTTGGCGGGGAGAAACACCATATATTTT. It translates to CASSLAGRNTIYF. The V call is TRBV12-3 or TRBV12-4, the J call TRBJ1-3; D is unclear. V lost 3 bases to trimming and J lost 5 bases, with 8 bases between them. The CDR3 is 13 residues long.

This clonotype showed up many times. The chain has TRBV20-1 and TRBJ1-2; TRBD1 might be the D (6 bases). Germline V gene lookup returns CDR1 DFQATT and CDR2 SNEGSKA (reference sequence). The CDR3 sequence is 12 residues long. V dropped 5 bases and J dropped 9 bases, with 16 bases sitting between them. This CDR3 reads CSAQDSPGRYTF. As DNA, the CDR3 is TGCAGTGCTCAGGACAGTCCAGGCCGCTACACCTTC.

This clonotype was found many times. V and J are TRBV7-2 and TRBJ2-1, with D perhaps assigned TRBD1 or TRBD2 (7 bases each). The CDR3 is 16 residues long. With 5 bases removed from V and 6 bases from J, the gap between germline ends came to 20 bases. Germline loops: CDR1 SGHTA, CDR2 FQGNSA. The CDR3: CASSPRGGGSANEQFF. The DNA for the CDR3 is TGTGCCAGCAGCCCAAGAGGGGGCGGGAGTGCCAATGAGCAGTTCTTC.

This clonotype was counted a few times. This chain links TRBV20-1 with TRBJ1-1; 8 nucleotides line up with TRBD1. Germline CDR1 DFQATT, CDR2 SNEGSKA (reference sequence). V dropped 3 bases and J dropped 1; count of bases not matched to a gene: 4. This CDR3 is 14 amino acids long. The CDR3 protein is CSARGQGANTEAFF. DNA of the CDR3: TGCAGTGCTAGGGGGCAGGGGGCGAACACTGAAGCTTTCTTT.

Ten or more counts support this clonotype. J is TRBJ2-3 and V is TRBV12-3 or TRBV12-4; the match to TRBD1 covers 7 bases. CDR3 length equals 15 residues. V shed 6 bases, J shed 6 bases, and the junction held 12 bases outside the gene matches. The CDR3 nucleotides are TGTGCCAGCAGCCCGGGACAGACTGGTTTGGATACGCAGTATTTT. Protein sequence: CASSPGQTGLDTQYF.

CDR3 loop: CASSLGPVNQPQHF. CDR3 coding DNA: TGTGCCAGCAGTTTGGGACCGGTTAATCAGCCCCAGCATTTT. The chain links TRBV28 to TRBJ1-5; D is perhaps TRBD1 (5 bases). The germline V gene has CDR1 MDHEN and CDR2 SYDVKM. Trimming pared 3 bases from V and 4 bases from J, leaving 10 bases between. The CDR3 consists of 14 residues.

This clonotype was observed many times. The chain links TRBV7-8 to TRBJ1-1, with TRBD1 matching over 10 bases. Germline CDR1 is SGHVS and CDR2 is FQNEAQ. V dropped 5 bases and J dropped 5; count of bases not matched to a gene: 8. This CDR3 spans 15 amino acids. The CDR3 loop is CASSPGTGAGTEAFF. In DNA, the CDR3 is TGTGCCAGCAGCCCCGGGACAGGGGCCGGGACTGAAGCTTTCTTT. Together with reference TRBV7-8 and TRBJ1-1, the CDR3 gives the full variable domain: GAGVSQSPRYKVAKRGQDVALRCDPISGHVSLFWYQQALGQGPEFLTYFQNEAQLDKSGLPSDRFFAERPEGSVSTLKIQRTQQEDSAVYLCASSPGTGAGTEAFFGQGTRLTVV.

Ten or more counts support this clonotype. The chain carries TRBV6-5 and TRBJ2-7; 7 bases match TRBD2. Trimming took 2 bases from V and 6 from J; bases not matched to a gene: 4. The germline V gene has CDR1 MNHEY and CDR2 SVGAGI. CDR3 length equals 13 residues. The CDR3 bases are TGTGCCAGCAGTTACGGAGCGGGGAGCGAGCAGTACTTC. The encoded protein is CASSYGAGSEQYF.

This clonotype was seen repeatedly, ten times or more. The chain carries TRBV11-3 and TRBJ2-1; D ambiguous. The CDR3 is 14 amino acids. V was clipped by 7 bases and J by 5 bases, with 15 bases between them. The germline V gene encodes CDR1 SGHNT and CDR2 YENEEA. CDR3 nucleotides: TGTGCCAGCACCAAAACCTCATCCCACAATGAGCAGTTCTTC. It is translated as CASTKTSSHNEQFF. The full variable domain, rest sourced from reference TRBV11-3 and TRBJ2-1, is EAGVVQSPRYKIIEKKQPVAFWCNPISGHNTLYWYLQNLGQGPELLIRYENEEAVDDSQLPKDRFSAERLKGVDSTLKIQPAELGDSAVYLCASTKTSSHNEQFFGPGTRLTVL.

V is TRBV7-2 and J is TRBJ1-1; 9 nucleotides align to TRBD1. The V gene end was trimmed by 1 base and the J gene end by 5 bases; junction bases not matched to a gene: 2. Looked up from germline, CDR1 is SGHTA and CDR2 is FQGNSA. CDR3 size: 14 residues. Here the CDR3 reads CASSLEQGATEAFF. In DNA, the CDR3 is TGTGCCAGCAGCTTAGAACAGGGGGCTACTGAAGCTTTCTTT.